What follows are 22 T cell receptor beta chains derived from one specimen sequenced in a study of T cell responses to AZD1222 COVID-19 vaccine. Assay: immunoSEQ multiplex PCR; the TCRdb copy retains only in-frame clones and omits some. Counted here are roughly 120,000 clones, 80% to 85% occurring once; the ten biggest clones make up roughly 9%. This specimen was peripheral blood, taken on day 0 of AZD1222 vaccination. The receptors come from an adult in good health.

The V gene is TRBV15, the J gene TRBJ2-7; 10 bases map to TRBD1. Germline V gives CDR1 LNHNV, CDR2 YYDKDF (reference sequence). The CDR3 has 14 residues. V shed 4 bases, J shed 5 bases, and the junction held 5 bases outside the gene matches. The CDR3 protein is CATSTGQGVDEQYF. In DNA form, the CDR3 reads TGTGCCACCAGCACCGGACAGGGGGTGGACGAGCAGTACTTC.

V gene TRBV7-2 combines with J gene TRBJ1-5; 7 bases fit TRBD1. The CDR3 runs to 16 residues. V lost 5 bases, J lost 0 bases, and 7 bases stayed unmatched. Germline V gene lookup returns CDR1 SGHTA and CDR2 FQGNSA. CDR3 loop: CASSGGQPYSNQPQHF. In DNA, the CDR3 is TGTGCCAGCAGCGGGGGACAGCCTTATAGCAATCAGCCCCAGCATTTT.

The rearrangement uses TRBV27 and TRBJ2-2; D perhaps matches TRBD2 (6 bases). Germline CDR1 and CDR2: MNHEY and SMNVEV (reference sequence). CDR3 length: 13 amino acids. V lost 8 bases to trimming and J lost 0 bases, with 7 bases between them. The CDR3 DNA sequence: TGTGCCAGCGGACTACCGAACACCGGGGAGCTGTTTTTT. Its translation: CASGLPNTGELFF.

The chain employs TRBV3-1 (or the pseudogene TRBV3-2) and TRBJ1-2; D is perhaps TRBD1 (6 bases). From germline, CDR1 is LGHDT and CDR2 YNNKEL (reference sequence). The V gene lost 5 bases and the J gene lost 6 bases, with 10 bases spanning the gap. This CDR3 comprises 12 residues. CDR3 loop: CASSGNRDGYTF. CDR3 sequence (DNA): TGTGCCAGCAGCGGGAACAGGGATGGCTACACCTTC.

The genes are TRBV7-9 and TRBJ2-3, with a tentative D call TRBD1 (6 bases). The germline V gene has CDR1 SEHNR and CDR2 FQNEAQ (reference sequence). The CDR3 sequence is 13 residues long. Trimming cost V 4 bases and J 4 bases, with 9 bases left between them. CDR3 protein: CASSYRTADTQYF. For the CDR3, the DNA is TGTGCCAGCAGCTACCGGACAGCAGATACGCAGTATTTT.

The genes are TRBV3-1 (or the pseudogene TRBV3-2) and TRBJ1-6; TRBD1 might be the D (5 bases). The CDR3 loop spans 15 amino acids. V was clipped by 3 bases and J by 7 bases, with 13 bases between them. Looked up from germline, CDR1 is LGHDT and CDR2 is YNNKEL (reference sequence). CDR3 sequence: CASSHTGTGNSPLHF. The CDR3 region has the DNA TGTGCCAGCAGCCACACCGGGACGGGAAATTCACCCCTCCACTTT.

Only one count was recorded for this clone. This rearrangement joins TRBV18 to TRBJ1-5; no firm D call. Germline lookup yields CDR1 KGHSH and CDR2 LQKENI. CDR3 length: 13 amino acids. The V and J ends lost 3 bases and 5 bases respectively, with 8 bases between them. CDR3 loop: CASSPLGDQPQHF. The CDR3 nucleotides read TGTGCCAGCTCACCTTTGGGTGATCAGCCCCAGCATTTT. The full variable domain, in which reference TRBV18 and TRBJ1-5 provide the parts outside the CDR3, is NAGVMQNPRHLVRRRGQEARLRCSPMKGHSHVYWYRQLPEEGLKFMVYLQKENIIDESGMPKERFSAEFPKEGPSILRIQQVVRGDSAAYFCASSPLGDQPQHFGDGTRLSIL.

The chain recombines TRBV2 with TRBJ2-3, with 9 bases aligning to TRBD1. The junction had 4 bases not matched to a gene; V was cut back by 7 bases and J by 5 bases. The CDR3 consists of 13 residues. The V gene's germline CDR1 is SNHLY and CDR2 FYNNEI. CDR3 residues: CASTGQGLDTQYF. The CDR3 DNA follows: TGTGCCAGCACGGGACAGGGATTAGATACGCAGTATTTT.

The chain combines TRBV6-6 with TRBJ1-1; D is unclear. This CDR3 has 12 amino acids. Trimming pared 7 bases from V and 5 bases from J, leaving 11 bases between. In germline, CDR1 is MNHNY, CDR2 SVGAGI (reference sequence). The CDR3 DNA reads TGTGCCAGCAAGGTGGAACAGACTGAAGCTTTCTTT. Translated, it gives CASKVEQTEAFF.

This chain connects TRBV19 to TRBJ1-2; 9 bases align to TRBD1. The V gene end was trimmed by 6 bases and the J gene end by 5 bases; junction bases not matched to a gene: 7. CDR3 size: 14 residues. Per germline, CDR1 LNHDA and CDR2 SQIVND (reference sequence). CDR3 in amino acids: CASRGTGLRYGYTF. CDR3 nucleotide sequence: TGTGCCAGTAGAGGGACAGGGCTTCGGTATGGCTACACCTTC. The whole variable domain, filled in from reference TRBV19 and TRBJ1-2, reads DGGITQSPKYLFRKEGQNVTLSCEQNLNHDAMYWYRQDPGQGLRLIYYSQIVNDFQKGDIAEGYSVSREKKESFPLTVTSAQKNPTAFYLCASRGTGLRYGYTFGSGTRLTVV.

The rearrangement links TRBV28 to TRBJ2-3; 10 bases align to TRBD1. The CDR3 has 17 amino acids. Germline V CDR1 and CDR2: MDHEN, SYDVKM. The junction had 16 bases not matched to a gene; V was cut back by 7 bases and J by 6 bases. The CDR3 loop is CASTAPGDRGRRDTQYF. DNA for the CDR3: TGTGCCAGCACCGCCCCCGGGGACAGGGGAAGGAGGGATACGCAGTATTTT.

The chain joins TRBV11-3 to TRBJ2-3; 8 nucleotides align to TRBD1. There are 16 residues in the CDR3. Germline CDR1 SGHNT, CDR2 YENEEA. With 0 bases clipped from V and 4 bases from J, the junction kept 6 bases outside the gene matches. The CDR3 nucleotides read TGTGCCAGCAGCTTAGATAGTGGACAGGGCGCAGATACGCAGTATTTT. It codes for CASSLDSGQGADTQYF.

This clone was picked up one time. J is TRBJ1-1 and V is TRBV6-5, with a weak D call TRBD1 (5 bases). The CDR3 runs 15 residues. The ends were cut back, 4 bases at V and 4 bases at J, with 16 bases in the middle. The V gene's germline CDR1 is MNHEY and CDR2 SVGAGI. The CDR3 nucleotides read TGTGCCAGCAGTTTGCTTTTCTCCGGGGGCACTGAAGCTTTCTTT. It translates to CASSLLFSGGTEAFF.

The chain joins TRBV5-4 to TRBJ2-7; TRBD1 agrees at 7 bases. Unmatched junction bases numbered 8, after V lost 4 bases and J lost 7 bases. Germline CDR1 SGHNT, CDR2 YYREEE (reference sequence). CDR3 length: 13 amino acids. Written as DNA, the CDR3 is TGTGCCAGCAGCGGGGGACAGTTGCAAGAGCAGTACTTC. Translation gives CASSGGQLQEQYF.

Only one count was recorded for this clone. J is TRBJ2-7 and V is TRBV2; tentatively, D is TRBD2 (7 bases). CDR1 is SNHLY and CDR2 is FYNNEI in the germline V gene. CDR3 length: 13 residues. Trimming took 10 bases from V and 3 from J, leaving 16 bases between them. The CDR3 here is CATRGGDFYEQYF. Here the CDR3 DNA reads TGTGCCACTCGAGGGGGGGACTTCTACGAGCAGTACTTC.

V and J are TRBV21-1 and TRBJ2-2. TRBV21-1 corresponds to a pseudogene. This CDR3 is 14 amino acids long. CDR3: CASTHLANTGELFF. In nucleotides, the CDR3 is TGTGCCAGCACTCACCTCGCGAACACCGGGGAGCTGTTTTTT.

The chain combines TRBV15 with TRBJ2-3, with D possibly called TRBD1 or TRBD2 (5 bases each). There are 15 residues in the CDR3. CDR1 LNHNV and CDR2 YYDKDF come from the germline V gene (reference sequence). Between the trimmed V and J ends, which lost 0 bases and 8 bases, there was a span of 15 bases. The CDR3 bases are TGTGCCACCAGCAGAGAACTGGGACCCGCAGTTACGCAGTATTTT. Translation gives CATSRELGPAVTQYF.

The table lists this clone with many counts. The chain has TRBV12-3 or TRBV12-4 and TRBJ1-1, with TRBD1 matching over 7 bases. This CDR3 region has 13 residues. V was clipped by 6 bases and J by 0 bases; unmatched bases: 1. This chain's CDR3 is CASRDRLNTEAFF. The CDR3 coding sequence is TGTGCCAGCAGGGACAGGTTGAACACTGAAGCTTTCTTT.

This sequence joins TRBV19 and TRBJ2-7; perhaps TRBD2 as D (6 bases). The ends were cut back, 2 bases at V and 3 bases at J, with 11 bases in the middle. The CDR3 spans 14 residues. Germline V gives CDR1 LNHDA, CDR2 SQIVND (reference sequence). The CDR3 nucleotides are TGTGCCAGTAGTATACTCGGGGGACTCTACGAGCAGTACTTC. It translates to CASSILGGLYEQYF.

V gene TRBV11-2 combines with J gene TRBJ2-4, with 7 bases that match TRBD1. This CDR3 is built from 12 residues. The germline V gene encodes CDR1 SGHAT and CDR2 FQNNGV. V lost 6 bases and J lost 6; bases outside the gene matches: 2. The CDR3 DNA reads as TGTGCCAGCAGTAGACAGGGAAACATTCAGTACTTC. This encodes CASSRQGNIQYF.

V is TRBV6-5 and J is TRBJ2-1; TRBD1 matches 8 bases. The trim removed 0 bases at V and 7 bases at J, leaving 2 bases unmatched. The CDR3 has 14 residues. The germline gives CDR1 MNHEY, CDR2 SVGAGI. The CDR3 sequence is CASSYSQGANEQFF. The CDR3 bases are TGTGCCAGCAGTTACTCCCAGGGGGCGAATGAGCAGTTCTTC.

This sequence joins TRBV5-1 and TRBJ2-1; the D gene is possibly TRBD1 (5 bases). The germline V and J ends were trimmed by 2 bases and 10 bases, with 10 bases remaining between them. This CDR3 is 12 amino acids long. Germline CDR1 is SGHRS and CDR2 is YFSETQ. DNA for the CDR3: TGCGCCAGCAGCTTCGCCCAGGGCGAGCAGTTCTTC. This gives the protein CASSFAQGEQFF.